The rows below give T cell receptor beta chains drawn from one sample of a study of shared clonotypes between healthy human individuals. Some clones are missing from TCRdb's copy, which holds only in-frame ones; the method was immunoSEQ multiplex PCR. Of some 2.1 million clones listed, around 95% were seen once; the top ten hold 1.5% to 2%. The specimen sequenced was naive CD8+ T cells from PBMCs. These TCRs come from a young man in good health. Some clones in this sample may be carry-over from other donors' samples. The CDR3 runs from the conserved cysteine through the conserved F or W. D genes are given only for firm matches. Clone size appears in some rows only: once, few, many, or a class for an expanded clone.

-	TRBJ1-1	-	TRBV4-2	TGTGCCAGCAGCCAAGGAGGTGCGAACACTGAAGCTTTCTTT	CASSQGGANTEAFF
-	TRBJ2-1	-	TRBV27	TGTGCCAGCAGTTTGCGGGCCTCCTACAATGAGCAGTTCTTC	CASSLRASYNEQFF
-	TRBJ2-3	TRBD2	TRBV7-9	TGTGCCAGCAGCTCCCCCCCTAGCGGGGGGCCAGATACGCAGTATTTT	CASSSPPSGGPDTQYF
-	TRBJ2-1	-	TRBV27	TGTGCCAGCAGTCTGGAAAATGAGCAGTTCTTC	CASSLENEQFF
-	TRBJ1-5	-	TRBV28	TGTGCCAGCAGACAGGGATATAGCAATCAGCCCCAGCATTTT	CASRQGYSNQPQHF
-	TRBJ1-3	TRBD1	TRBV27	TGTGCCAGCAGTCCCATAGGGGACAGGGGGCTAGTCCGCTCTGGAAACACCATATATTTT	CASSPIGDRGLVRSGNTIYF
once	TRBJ2-7	TRBD2	TRBV5-5	TGTGCCAGCAGCTACTCACTAGCGGGAGGGGACGAGCAGTACTTC	CASSYSLAGGDEQYF
-	TRBJ2-7	-	TRBV10-3	TGTGCCATCAGTGAGTCTGGGGGCCCCTACGAGCAGTACTTC	CAISESGGPYEQYF
-	TRBJ2-7	-	TRBV6-6	TGTGCCAGCAGTTACTCGGAGATCTACGAGCAGTACTTC	CASSYSEIYEQYF
-	TRBJ2-6	TRBD1	TRBV27	TGTGCCAGCAGTTCGGACAGGGGTACTGGGGCCAACGTCCTGACTTTC	CASSSDRGTGANVLTF
-	TRBJ1-5	TRBD1	TRBV27	TGTGCCAGCAGAGGGACAGCCCAGCAACCCCAGCATTTT	CASRGTAQQPQHF
-	TRBJ1-2	-	TRBV28	TGTGCCAGCAGTTTCACGGCTGAGCAAAGTCTTAACTATGGCTACACCTTC	CASSFTAEQSLNYGYTF
-	TRBJ1-2	-	TRBV7-5	TGTGCCACCAAAACCCCGGACAATCGGAGGGATGGCTACACCTTC	CATKTPDNRRDGYTF
-	TRBJ2-1	TRBD2	TRBV5-1	TGCGCCAGCAGGACTAGCGGAGGTGAGCAGTTCTTC	CASRTSGGEQFF
-	TRBJ2-1	-	TRBV30	TGTGCCTGGAGCGGAGGGTCCTACAATGAGCAGTTCTTC	CAWSGGSYNEQFF
-	TRBJ1-2	TRBD1	TRBV5-1	TGCGCCAGCAGCTTGGTCCGACAGGGGGCTGACTATGGCTACACCTTC	CASSLVRQGADYGYTF
-	TRBJ2-1	-	TRBV7-6	TGTGCCAGCAGCTCTCCGCGGACGGGTGATGAGCAGTTCTTC	CASSSPRTGDEQFF
-	TRBJ1-1	-	TRBV6-4	TGTGCCAGCAGTCCTACCGCAGTGGCGCCCTCAGAGAGGGAAGCTTTCTTT	CASSPTAVAPSEREAFF
-	TRBJ2-1	-	TRBV5-1	TGCGCCAGCAGCGGTCCGGAACCAGACAATGAGCAGTTCTTC	CASSGPEPDNEQFF
-	TRBJ2-7	-	TRBV19	TGTGCCAGTAGGCAAGTGGGGCATCTCGAGCAGTACTTC	CASRQVGHLEQYF
-	TRBJ2-3	-	TRBV27	TGTGCCAGCACCAAACCGGACACAGATACGCAGTATTTT	CASTKPDTDTQYF
-	TRBJ1-1	-	TRBV16	TGTGCCAGCAGCCCAGGGCTCACTGAAGCTTTCTTT	CASSPGLTEAFF